This T cell receptor beta chain was sequenced for a study of blood T cell repertoires in COVID-19. Looking at the study overall: Donors in the United States, Italy and Spain gave samples during acute or convalescent COVID-19. T cells, B-cell-depleted T cells, or PBMCs provided the cDNA or gDNA that served as material.

Germline values: CDR1 SGDLS, CDR2 YYNGEE. This CDR3 comprises 14 residues. Trimming left V 8 bases short and J 1 base short, with 15 bases between. Original handling: By means of reference gene primer amplification, nucleated cell counts were estimated. Sequencing was performed with immunoSEQ multiplex PCR; in TCRdb, only in-frame clones are kept and a portion is missing. V, J and clone size reflect that table, while D and trimming were determined from the DNA. The sample holds about 160,000 clones; more than 75% are singletons and the top ten take 1% to 1.2%. The sequenced material came from peripheral blood. The chain couples TRBV9 to TRBJ1-1; D gene uncertain. This clonotype was obtained from a man aged 35 to 55 with acute or convalescent COVID-19. For the CDR3, the DNA is TGTGCCAGGTCCCCCACTTTCAAGAACACTGAAGCTTTCTTT. This translates into CARSPTFKNTEAFF.